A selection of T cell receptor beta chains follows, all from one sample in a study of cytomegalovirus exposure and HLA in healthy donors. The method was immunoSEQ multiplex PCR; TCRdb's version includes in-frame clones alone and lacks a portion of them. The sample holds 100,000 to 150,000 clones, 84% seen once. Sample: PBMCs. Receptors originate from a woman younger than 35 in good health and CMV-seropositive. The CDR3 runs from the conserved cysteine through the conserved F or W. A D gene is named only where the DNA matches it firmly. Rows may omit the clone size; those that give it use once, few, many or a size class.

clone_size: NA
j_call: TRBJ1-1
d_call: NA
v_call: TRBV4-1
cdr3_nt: TGCGCCAGCAGCCAAATAGAGCAAGCGAACACTGAAGCTTTCTTT
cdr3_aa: CASSQIEQANTEAFF

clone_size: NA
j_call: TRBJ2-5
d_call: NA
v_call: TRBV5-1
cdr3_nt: TGCGCCAGCAGCTTGGGGTTAGCCAATCAAGAGACCCAGTACTTC
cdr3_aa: CASSLGLANQETQYF

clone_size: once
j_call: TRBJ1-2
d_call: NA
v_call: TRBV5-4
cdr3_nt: TGTGCCAGCAGCTTGTCCGGGGATGGCTACACCTTC
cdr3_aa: CASSLSGDGYTF

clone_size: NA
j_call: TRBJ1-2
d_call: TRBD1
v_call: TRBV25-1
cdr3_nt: TGTGCCAGCAGTGAAACAGGGGTTGGCTACACCTTC
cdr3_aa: CASSETGVGYTF

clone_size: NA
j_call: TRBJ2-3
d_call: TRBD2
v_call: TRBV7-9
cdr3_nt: TGTGCCAGCAGCCCACTAGCGTTCGACACAGATACGCAGTATTTT
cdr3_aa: CASSPLAFDTDTQYF

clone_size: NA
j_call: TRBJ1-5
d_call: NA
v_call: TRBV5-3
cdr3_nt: TGTGCCAGAAGCTTGGGCAGACCGGGTCCCCGGGAGGGAGATCAGCCCCAGCATTTT
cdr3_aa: CARSLGRPGPREGDQPQHF

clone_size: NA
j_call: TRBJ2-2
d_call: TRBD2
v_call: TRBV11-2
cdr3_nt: TGTGCCAGCAGCCCCGGGACTAAGGAAACCGGGGAGCTGTTTTTT
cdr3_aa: CASSPGTKETGELFF

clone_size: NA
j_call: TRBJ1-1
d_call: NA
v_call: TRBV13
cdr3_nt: TGTGCCAGCAGCTTTAGGACAATGAACACTGAAGCTTTCTTT
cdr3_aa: CASSFRTMNTEAFF

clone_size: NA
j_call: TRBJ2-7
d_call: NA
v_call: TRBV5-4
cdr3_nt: TGTGCCAGCAGTGACGCGGCCTACGAGCAGTACTTC
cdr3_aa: CASSDAAYEQYF

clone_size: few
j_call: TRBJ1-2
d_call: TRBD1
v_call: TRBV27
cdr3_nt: TGTGCCAGCAGTTTGACCGGGACAGGGATCTATGGCTACACCTTC
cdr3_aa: CASSLTGTGIYGYTF

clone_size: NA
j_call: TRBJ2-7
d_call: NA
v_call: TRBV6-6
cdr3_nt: TGTGCCAGTTCCCAGGAAGCCTACGAGCAGTACTTC
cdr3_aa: CASSQEAYEQYF

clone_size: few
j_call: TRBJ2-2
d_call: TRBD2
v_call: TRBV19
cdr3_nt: TGTGCCAGTAGTATGGTAGCGGGGGGAGGCGGGGAGCTGTTTTTT
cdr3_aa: CASSMVAGGGGELFF

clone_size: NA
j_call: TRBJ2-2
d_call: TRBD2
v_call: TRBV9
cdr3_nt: TGTGCCAGCAGCGTAGCCAGCGGGGGACTGAACACCGGGGAGCTGTTTTTT
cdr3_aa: CASSVASGGLNTGELFF